This T cell receptor (beta chain) was identified in a study of cytomegalovirus exposure and HLA in healthy donors (dated by TCRdb to about 2017). Regarding the complete study: An earlier analysis of more than 550 of the donors reported about 260 Gb of sequence data and around 120 million unique TCR beta sequences obtained from about 200 million T cells. Besides the first cohort of hundreds of subjects, a separate validation cohort made up of over 95 different subjects was used. Class I and class II HLA loci were covered by the typing at four-digit resolution. A later analysis re-analyzed previously published TCR beta repertoires from 600 to 850 donors and added high-resolution HLA genotyping to study TCR occurrence patterns. The study profiled the T cell repertoires of 550 to 700 subjects by immunosequencing and related them to cytomegalovirus serostatus. All discovery cohort repertoires had been generated using a single sequencing platform. Alongside the repertoire data, information on donor age, sex, ethnicity and CMV serostatus was compiled. Four or five DR-DQ haplotypes were handled as single units for association and clustering, since linkage in the cohort was strong. The number of donors typed differed by locus, with roughly 629-640 for A, B, C, DRB1 and DQB1, roughly 520 for DQA1, about 610 for DPA1, and approximately 470 for DPB1. To predict cytomegalovirus infection status, the study brought together high-throughput TCR immunosequencing, statistical association of individual TCRs with disease status, and machine learning. The aim of the study was to test whether cataloging public T cell receptors could identify signatures of past pathogen exposure. Approximately 300 gigabases of sequencing data and around 85 million unique TCR sequences made up an early release that covered over 550 HLA-typed donors. On average, roughly 250,000 unique TCR beta nucleotide sequences were sequenced per donor among 398 genotyped donors of the cohort, with roughly 19% of those sequences being non-productive. The genetic ancestry cluster associated with self-reported Caucasian donors included roughly 84% of the roughly 410 genotyped donors. Rather than using new phenotypic data, the later analysis identified candidate immune exposures from TCR beta sequences and from how often those sequences occurred across donors. To decide whether each TCR beta V gene segment behaved as functional or pseudogenic, an earlier analysis of over 500 of the donors relied on high-throughput TCR beta sequencing. In a later genetic analysis, genome-wide SNP genotypes for about three fifths of the 666 donors were used, and that subset was treated as a discovery cohort.

The library was built by means of the immunoSEQ multiplex PCR assay. For the multiplex PCR, a mixture combining 60 forward primers for TCR Vbeta segments and 13 reverse primers for TCR Jbeta segments was used. Amplification of the CDR3 region of rearranged TCR beta genes was performed with a multiplex PCR assay on genomic DNA. On the Illumina HiSeq System, the amplified TCR beta libraries were sequenced as 87-base-pair reads. On the authors' methods: A later analysis counted approximately 76 million unique TCR beta chains across the 690 or so repertoires, and 10 million to 12 million of these chains were shared by at least two donors. A nearest-neighbor algorithm error-corrected the raw reads and collapsed the reads into unique sequences, merging closely related sequences to remove PCR and sequencing errors. CDR3 sequences were aligned to IMGT reference sequences to assign V, D and J gene segments. For a sequence to be retained, a match of at least six nucleotides to both a V gene segment and a J gene segment was required. Rearrangements were called productive when the CDR3 lacked stop codons and stayed in frame with V and J; all others were non-productive. CDR3 was defined by IMGT convention, running from the second conserved V-encoded cysteine to the conserved J-encoded phenylalanine. Sequences without an unambiguous match to a single V gene segment were excluded from the earlier analysis of a few hundred of the donors. In an earlier analysis of approximately 560 of the donors, a V segment was called functional when productive rearrangements were above 56.7%, and segregating when the standard deviation between donors exceeded 5%. A statistical classification framework was developed to diagnose cytomegalovirus status using the catalog of TCR beta chain sequences. In a later analysis, V and J genes were assigned by comparing TCR nucleotide sequences against IMGT/GENE-DB human TR gene sequences. The TCRdist pipeline was used in a later analysis to assign CDR3 sequences and most-parsimonious VDJ recombination scenarios. In a later analysis, each TCR beta chain was defined by its CDR3 amino acid sequence together with its V-gene family, and reads lacking a unique V-gene family were excluded. A later analysis removed 592 highly shared, low-generation-probability nucleotide sequences to deal with suspected cross-contamination and a sequencing artifact. In a later analysis, a clonal expansion index was calculated for each public chain from normalized within-repertoire ranks of inferred template counts. In a later analysis, generation probabilities were computed using a VDJ recombination model fitted to out-of-frame rearrangements, and the results were checked against IGoR. In a later analysis, hypergeometric tests were used to score TCR-TCR, TCR-HLA and TCR-CMV co-occurrence, with a repertoire-size bias correction applied to TCR pairs. False discovery rates were estimated in a later analysis by permuting HLA or CMV assignments 20 times. In a later analysis, co-occurring TCRs were grouped using DBSCAN, with TCRdist sequence similarity added in when clustering inside HLA-allele-positive subsets. Repertoires with fewer than 30,000 or more than 120,000 public chains, plus five repertoires with anomalous nucleotide sharing, were excluded from co-occurrence clustering. In TCRdb, the immuneACCESS table is reduced to in-frame sequences with V and J assigned. These tables do not hold every clone; where another copy was compared, an unresolved V gene accounts for under half, and the others remain unexplained. The V and J calls and clone size are taken from that table; D and trimming were inferred from the DNA. The sample table shows roughly 130,000 clones, and over 60% are seen once. The top ten clones comprise approximately 1% of the sample.

Results and caveats for the whole study, not just this receptor: Sequencing depth was assumed to be roughly uniform across donors in the presence/absence analyses, though that assumption may not hold. Linkage disequilibrium might explain the correlated functional status among segregating V segments, but an unknown experimental factor could not be excluded. A total of about 150 TCR beta chains were listed by the study as associated with cytomegalovirus. The 87-base-pair reads could not distinguish some IMGT-functional V segments, including TRBV6-2 and TRBV6-3, so those segments were excluded. Compared with equally common non-associated chains, HLA-associated TCR beta chains in a later analysis were more clonally expanded and had lower generation probabilities. The only immune exposure information available for the cohort was CMV serostatus. Because HLA typing was missing for some donors at each locus, association tests included only the typed subset. A further reported finding was that TCR beta sequences accurately predicted the HLA-A and HLA-B alleles for most subjects in the first cohort. According to a later analysis, TCR association rates differed among HLA loci, with DRB1 alleles showing the most associated TCRs and HLA-C alleles showing the fewest. A later analysis found that most CMV-associated TCR beta chains appeared HLA-restricted, with HLA associations seemingly driven largely by CMV exposure. The sequencing pipeline was judged likely to have produced a cluster of highly shared sequence variants as a technical artifact. Specific HLA alleles were associated with 15,000 to 20,000 TCR beta sequences at a false discovery rate of 0.05 in a later analysis. Most TCR sequences were seen in very few donors, while some public TCRs were found in many individuals. Only TCR beta chains were sequenced in this cohort, and the absence of alpha or paired-chain data limited detectable features. Broadly in line with IMGT annotations, most TCR beta V segments showed up in productive rearrangements about 87% or about 30% of the time in an earlier analysis of around 600 of the donors. In a later analysis, several top co-occurrence clusters were reported to appear linked to parvovirus B19, influenza, CMV and Epstein-Barr virus. It was suggested by the authors that the approach could potentially be generalized to other disease states and immunological phenotypes. V-gene and J-gene trimming of TCR beta chains was associated with a missense DCLRE1C variant in a later genetic analysis, and the association was replicated in an independent cohort. The classifier was reported to diagnose cytomegalovirus status with high specificity and sensitivity in both the original and validation cohorts. A later genetic analysis reported fewer N-insertions in productive TCRs among donors in an Asian-associated ancestry cluster than the roughly 720-donor mean. Because counts were too low, about 18 rarely observed V segments, including chromosome 9 orphons, were excluded from the earlier analysis of 587 of the donors. When HLA alleles, especially DR and DQ, strongly co-occurred, TCR associations were difficult to assign to individual alleles. A few of the identified cytomegalovirus-associated TCR beta chains were confirmed in vitro to be specific for cytomegalovirus antigens.

The cohort comprised 666 healthy bone marrow donors. Cohort members were all nominally healthy when sampled, although unrecorded immune exposures were likely present. CMV serostatus was positive for about 290 and negative for about 55% of the roughly 670 cohort members, and was not recorded for this donor. Each donor provided a peripheral blood sample, and peripheral blood mononuclear cells were used for TCR beta sequencing. Genomic DNA extraction from the blood cell samples was performed with the Qiagen DNeasy Blood Extraction Kit. To note about this clone: The target of this receptor is not known. The sample holds no much larger clone one base away, and base qualities are not on file.

Trimming leaves V shorter by 6 bases and J shorter by 3 bases, with the junction holding 3 bases beyond the gene matches. Taken from the germline V gene (reference sequence), the CDR1 and CDR2 loops are WNHNN and SYGVQD. Measured from the cysteine to the phenylalanine, the CDR3 is 13 residues long. Of the read, only the CDR3 DNA is kept; its 39 bases are in frame from base 1. Sequencing was done on a sample of PBMCs. The chain is made from TRBV10-1 and TRBJ2-3, with 7 bases in between that match TRBD2. The sequence was obtained from a human donor in good health. The CDR3 region: CASREAGTDTQYF. The bases read TGCGCCAGCAGGGAAGCGGGGACAGATACGCAGTATTTT.